The source of this T cell receptor (beta chain) is a study of blood T cell repertoires in COVID-19. On the study more broadly: Samples came from the United States, Italy and Spain, spanning acute and convalescent COVID-19.

V was pared by 8 bases and J by 1 base, with 4 bases of the junction left unmatched. This CDR3 contains 13 residues. Per germline, CDR1 MGHRA and CDR2 YSYEKL. Original data processing: Amplifying reference gene primers gave estimates of nucleated cell counts. Clones were sequenced by immunoSEQ multiplex PCR, and TCRdb holds only the in-frame ones, with some missing. V and J calls and clone size follow that table, whereas D and trimming were derived from the DNA. The sample gives around 190,000 clones, about 80% of which show up once; around 6.9% is in the top ten. This TCR derives from a man between 60 and 75 years old with acute or convalescent COVID-19. Material: peripheral blood. The chain recombines TRBV4-1 with TRBJ2-7, with TRBD1 matching over 8 bases. Written as DNA, the CDR3 is TGCGCCAGCTCGGACAGGGTATCCTACGAGCAGTACTTC. As protein: CASSDRVSYEQYF.